The source of this T cell receptor beta chain is a study of Ad26.COV2.S vaccination and SARS-CoV-2 variants. Trimming took 4 bases from V and 0 from J, leaving 18 bases between them. Germline loops: CDR1 LGHNA, CDR2 YSLEER. This CDR3 has 17 amino acids. Treatment indicated: about 20 received Ad26.COV2.S at low or high dose, single or two shots; about 5 received placebo; per-sample allocation not given. Each sample was drawn 63 days after the first injection (of vaccine or placebo). Profiled with immunoSEQ multiplex PCR; TCRdb holds only in-frame clones, not every one. Of approximately 460,000 clones in the sample, 80% to 90% are singletons; the top ten hold more than 1.5%.

V gene TRBV4-3 combines with J gene TRBJ1-1; D ambiguous. The clonotype was recovered from a person aged 18-60 years who received the Ad26.COV2.S COVID-19 vaccine or a placebo. The sequences come from peripheral blood, collected in a trial of Ad26.COV2.S vaccine versus placebo. Here the CDR3 reads CASSPRAGSVMNTEAFF. Here the CDR3 DNA reads TGCGCCAGCAGCCCCCGAGCGGGCTCAGTTATGAACACTGAAGCTTTCTTT.